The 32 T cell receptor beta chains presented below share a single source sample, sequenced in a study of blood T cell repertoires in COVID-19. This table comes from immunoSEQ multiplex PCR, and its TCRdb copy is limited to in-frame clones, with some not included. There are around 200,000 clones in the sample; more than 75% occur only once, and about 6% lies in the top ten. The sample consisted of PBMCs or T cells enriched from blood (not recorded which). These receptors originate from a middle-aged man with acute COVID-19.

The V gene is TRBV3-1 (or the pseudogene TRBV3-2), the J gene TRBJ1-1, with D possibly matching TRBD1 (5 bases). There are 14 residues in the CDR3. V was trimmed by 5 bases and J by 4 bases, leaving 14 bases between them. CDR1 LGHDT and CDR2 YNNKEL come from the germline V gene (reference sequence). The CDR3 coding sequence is TGTGCCAGCAGCTCCCTAGGGAGGGGCACTGAAGCTTTCTTT. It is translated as CASSSLGRGTEAFF.

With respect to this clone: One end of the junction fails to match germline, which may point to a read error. In nucleotides, the CDR3 is TGTGCCAGCAGTCCCTCCCCAGGGACAGGGCCAGTCTTC. Encoded protein: CASSPSPGTGPVF. The chain links TRBV27 to TRBJ2-1, with TRBD1 identical over 9 bases. Germline CDR1 reads MNHEY; CDR2 reads SMNVEV (reference sequence). This CDR3 has 13 amino acids.

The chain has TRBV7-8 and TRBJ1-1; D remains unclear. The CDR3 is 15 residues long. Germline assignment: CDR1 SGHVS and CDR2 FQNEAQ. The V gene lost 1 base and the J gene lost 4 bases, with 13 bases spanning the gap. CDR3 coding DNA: TGTGCCAGCAGCTTAGGATCCAGGTCGGTCACTGAAGCTTTCTTT. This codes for CASSLGSRSVTEAFF.

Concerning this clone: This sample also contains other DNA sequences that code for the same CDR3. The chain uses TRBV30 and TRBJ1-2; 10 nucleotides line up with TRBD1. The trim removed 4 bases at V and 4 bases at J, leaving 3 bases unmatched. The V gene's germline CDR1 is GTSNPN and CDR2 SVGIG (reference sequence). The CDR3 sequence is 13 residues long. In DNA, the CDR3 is TGTGCCTGGAAAGGGACAGGGGTCTATGGCTACACCTTC. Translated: CAWKGTGVYGYTF.

The CDR3 spells CAIRSRDIYEQYF. The DNA for the CDR3 is TGTGCCATCAGATCGCGGGATATTTACGAGCAGTACTTC. The chain has TRBV10-3 and TRBJ2-7; tentative D call: TRBD2 (6 bases). V was pared by 6 bases and J by 4 bases, with 13 bases between. Germline CDR1 reads ENHRY; CDR2 reads SYGVKD. The length of the CDR3 is 13 residues.

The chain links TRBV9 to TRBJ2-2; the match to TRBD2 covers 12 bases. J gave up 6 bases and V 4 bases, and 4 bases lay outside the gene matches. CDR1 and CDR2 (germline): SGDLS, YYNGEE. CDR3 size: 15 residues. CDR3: CASSPRTSGAGELFF. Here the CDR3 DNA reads TGTGCCAGCAGCCCCCGGACTAGCGGGGCCGGGGAGCTGTTTTTT.

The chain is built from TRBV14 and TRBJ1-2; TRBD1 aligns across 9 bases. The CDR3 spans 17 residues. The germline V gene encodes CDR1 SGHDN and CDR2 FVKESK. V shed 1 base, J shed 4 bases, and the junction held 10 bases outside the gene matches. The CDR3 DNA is TGTGCCAGCAGCCAAGCTCTCCGGGACAGGGCGATCTATGGCTACACCTTC. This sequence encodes CASSQALRDRAIYGYTF.

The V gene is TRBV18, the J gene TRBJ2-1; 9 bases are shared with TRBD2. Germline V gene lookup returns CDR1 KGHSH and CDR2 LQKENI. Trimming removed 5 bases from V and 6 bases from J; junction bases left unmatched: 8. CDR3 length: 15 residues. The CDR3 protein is CASSSPGLAGNEQFF. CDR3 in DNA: TGTGCCAGCTCAAGCCCGGGACTAGCCGGCAATGAGCAGTTCTTC. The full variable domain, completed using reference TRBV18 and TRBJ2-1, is NAGVMQNPRHLVRRRGQEARLRCSPMKGHSHVYWYRQLPEEGLKFMVYLQKENIIDESGMPKERFSAEFPKEGPSILRIQQVVRGDSAAYFCASSSPGLAGNEQFFGPGTRLTVL.

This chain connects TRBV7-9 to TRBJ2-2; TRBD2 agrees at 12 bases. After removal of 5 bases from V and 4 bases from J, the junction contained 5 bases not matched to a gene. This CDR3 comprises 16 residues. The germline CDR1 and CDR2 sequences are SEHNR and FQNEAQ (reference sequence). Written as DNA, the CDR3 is TGTGCCAGCAGCCTGACTAGCGGGAGAGGCACCGGGGAGCTGTTTTTT. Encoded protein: CASSLTSGRGTGELFF.

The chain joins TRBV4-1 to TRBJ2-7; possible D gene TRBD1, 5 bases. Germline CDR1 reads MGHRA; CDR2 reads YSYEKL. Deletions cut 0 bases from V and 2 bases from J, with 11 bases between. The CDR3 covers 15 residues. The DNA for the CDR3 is TGCGCCAGCAGCCAAGACTGGGCAGGGCCCTACGAGCAGTACTTC. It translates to CASSQDWAGPYEQYF.

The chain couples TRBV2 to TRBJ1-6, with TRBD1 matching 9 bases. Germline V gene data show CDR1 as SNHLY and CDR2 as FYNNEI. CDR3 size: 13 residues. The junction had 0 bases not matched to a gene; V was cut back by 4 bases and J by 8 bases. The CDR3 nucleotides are TGTGCCAGCAGTGGACAGGGGGATTCACCCCTCCACTTT. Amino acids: CASSGQGDSPLHF.

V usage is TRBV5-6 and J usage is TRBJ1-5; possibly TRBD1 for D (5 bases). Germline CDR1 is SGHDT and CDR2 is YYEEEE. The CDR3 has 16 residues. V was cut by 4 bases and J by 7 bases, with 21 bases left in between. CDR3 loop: CASSPWGPGFGQPQHF. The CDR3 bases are TGTGCCAGCAGCCCTTGGGGCCCAGGGTTCGGGCAGCCCCAGCATTTT.

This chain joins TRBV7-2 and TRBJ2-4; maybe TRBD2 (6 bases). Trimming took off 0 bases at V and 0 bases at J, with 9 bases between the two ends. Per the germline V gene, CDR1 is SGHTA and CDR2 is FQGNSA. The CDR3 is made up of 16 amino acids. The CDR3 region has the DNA TGTGCCAGCAGCTTAGCTTCAGCGGGAGCCAAAAACATTCAGTACTTC. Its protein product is CASSLASAGAKNIQYF.

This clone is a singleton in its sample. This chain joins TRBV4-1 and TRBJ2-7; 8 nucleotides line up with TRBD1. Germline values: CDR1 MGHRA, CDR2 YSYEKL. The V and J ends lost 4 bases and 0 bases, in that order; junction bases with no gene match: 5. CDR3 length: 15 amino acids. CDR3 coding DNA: TGCGCCAGCAGCCCTTTGCAGGGGGCCTCCTACGAGCAGTACTTC. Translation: CASSPLQGASYEQYF.

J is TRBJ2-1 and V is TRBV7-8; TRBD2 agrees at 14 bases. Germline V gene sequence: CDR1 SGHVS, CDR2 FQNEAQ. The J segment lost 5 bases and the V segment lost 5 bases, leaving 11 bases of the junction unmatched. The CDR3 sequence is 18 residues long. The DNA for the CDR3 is TGTGCCAGCAGCCCCCGGACTAGCGGGAGGTCAGGAAACAATGAGCAGTTCTTC. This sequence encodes CASSPRTSGRSGNNEQFF.

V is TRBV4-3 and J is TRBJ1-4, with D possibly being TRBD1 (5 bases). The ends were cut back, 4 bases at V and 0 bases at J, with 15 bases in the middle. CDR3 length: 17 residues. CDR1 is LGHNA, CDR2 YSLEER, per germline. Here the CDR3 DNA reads TGCGCCAGCAGCCCCGGGGCCGCGGGGGCAACTAATGAAAAACTGTTTTTT. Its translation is CASSPGAAGATNEKLFF.

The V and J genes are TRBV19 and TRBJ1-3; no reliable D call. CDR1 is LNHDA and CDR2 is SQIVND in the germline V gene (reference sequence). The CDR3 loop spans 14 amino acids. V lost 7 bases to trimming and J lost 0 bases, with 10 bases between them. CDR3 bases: TGTGCCAGTACTATTAGTGGCTCTGGAAACACCATATATTTT. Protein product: CASTISGSGNTIYF. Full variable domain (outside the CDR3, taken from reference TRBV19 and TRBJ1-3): DGGITQSPKYLFRKEGQNVTLSCEQNLNHDAMYWYRQDPGQGLRLIYYSQIVNDFQKGDIAEGYSVSREKKESFPLTVTSAQKNPTAFYLCASTISGSGNTIYFGEGSWLTVV.

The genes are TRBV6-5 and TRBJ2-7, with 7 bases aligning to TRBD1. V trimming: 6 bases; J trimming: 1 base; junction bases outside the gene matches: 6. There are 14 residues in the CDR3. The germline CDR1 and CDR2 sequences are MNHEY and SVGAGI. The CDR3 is CASSSDRVSYEQYF. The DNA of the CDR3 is TGTGCCAGCAGCTCCGACAGGGTGTCCTACGAGCAGTACTTC.

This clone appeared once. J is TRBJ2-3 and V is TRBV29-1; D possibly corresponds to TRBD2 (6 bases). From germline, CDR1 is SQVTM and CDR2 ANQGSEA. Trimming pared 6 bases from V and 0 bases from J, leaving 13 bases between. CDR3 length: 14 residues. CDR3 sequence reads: CSVTSPPSTDTQYF. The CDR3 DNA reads TGCAGCGTGACTAGTCCTCCTAGCACAGATACGCAGTATTTT.

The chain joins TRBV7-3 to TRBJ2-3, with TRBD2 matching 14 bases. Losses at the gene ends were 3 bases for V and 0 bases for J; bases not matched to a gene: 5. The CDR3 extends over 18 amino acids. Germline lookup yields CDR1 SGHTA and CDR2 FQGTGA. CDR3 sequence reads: CASSLGLAGDRSTDTQYF. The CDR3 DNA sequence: TGTGCCAGCAGCTTGGGACTAGCGGGAGATCGCAGCACAGATACGCAGTATTTT.

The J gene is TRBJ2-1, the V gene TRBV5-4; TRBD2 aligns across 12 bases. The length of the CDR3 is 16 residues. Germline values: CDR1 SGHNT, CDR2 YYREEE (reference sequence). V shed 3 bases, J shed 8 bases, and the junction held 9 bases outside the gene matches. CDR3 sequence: CASSYMRLAGGDEQFF. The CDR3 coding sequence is TGTGCCAGCAGCTACATGAGGCTAGCGGGAGGGGATGAGCAGTTCTTC.

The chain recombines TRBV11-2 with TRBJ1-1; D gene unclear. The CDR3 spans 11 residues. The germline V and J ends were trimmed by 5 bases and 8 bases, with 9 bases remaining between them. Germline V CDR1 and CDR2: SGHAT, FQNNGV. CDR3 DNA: TGTGCCAGCAGCGTTACAGTAGAAGCTTTCTTT. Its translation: CASSVTVEAFF.

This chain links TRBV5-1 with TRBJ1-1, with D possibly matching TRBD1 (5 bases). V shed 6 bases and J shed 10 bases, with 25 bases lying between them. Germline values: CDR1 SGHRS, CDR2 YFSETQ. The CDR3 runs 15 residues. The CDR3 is CASNGEGQRGSIAFF. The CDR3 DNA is TGCGCCAGCAACGGGGAGGGGCAGAGGGGATCGATAGCTTTCTTT.

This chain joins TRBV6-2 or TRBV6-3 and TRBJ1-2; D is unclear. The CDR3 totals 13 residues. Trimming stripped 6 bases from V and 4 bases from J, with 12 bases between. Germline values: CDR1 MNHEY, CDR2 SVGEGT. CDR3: CASSPPILYGYTF. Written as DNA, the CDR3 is TGTGCCAGCAGCCCTCCTATCCTCTATGGCTACACCTTC.

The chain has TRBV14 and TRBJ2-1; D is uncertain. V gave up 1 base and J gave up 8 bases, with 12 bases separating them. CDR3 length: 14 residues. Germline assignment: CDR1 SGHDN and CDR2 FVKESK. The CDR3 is CASSQAVRGDEQFF. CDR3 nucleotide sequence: TGTGCCAGCAGCCAAGCGGTGCGAGGAGATGAGCAGTTCTTC. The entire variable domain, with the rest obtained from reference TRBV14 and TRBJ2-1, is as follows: EAGVTQFPSHSVIEKGQTVTLRCDPISGHDNLYWYRRVMGKEIKFLLHFVKESKQDESGMPNNRFLAERTGGTYSTLKVQPAELEDSGVYFCASSQAVRGDEQFFGPGTRLTVL.

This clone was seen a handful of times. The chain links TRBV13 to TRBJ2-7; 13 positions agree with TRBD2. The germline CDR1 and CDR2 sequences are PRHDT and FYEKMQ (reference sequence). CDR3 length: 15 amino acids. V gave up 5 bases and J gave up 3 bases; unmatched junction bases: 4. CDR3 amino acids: CASSPGLAGDYEQYF. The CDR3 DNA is TGTGCCAGCAGCCCCGGACTAGCGGGAGACTACGAGCAGTACTTC.

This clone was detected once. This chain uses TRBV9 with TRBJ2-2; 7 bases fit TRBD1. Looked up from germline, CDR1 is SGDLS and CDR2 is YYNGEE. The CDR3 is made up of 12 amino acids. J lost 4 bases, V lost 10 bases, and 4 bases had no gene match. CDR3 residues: CASDRTTGELFF. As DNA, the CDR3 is TGTGCCTCGGACAGGACCACCGGGGAGCTGTTTTTT.

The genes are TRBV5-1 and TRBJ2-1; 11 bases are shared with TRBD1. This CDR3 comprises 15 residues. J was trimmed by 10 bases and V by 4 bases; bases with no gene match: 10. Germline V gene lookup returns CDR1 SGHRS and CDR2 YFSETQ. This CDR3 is CASSHRDRGNEEQFF. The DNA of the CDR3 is TGCGCCAGCAGCCACCGGGACAGGGGGAACGAGGAGCAGTTCTTC. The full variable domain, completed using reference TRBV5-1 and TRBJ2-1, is KAGVTQTPRYLIKTRGQQVTLSCSPISGHRSVSWYQQTPGQGLQFLFEYFSETQRNKGNFPGRFSGRQFSNSRSEMNVSTLELGDSALYLCASSHRDRGNEEQFFGPGTRLTVL.

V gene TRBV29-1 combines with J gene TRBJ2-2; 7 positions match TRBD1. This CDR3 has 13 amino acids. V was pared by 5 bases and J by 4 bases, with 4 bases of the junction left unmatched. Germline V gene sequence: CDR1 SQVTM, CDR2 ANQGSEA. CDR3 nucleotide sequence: TGCAGCGTTAGGACAGGTACCACCGGGGAGCTGTTTTTT. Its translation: CSVRTGTTGELFF.

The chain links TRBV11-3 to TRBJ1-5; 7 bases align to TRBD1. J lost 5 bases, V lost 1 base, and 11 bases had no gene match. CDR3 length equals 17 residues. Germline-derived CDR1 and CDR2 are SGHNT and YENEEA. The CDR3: CASSLVLLTGVYQPQHF. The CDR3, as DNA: TGTGCCAGCAGCTTAGTCCTCCTCACAGGGGTTTATCAGCCCCAGCATTTT. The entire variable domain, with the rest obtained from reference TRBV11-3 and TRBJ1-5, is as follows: EAGVVQSPRYKIIEKKQPVAFWCNPISGHNTLYWYLQNLGQGPELLIRYENEEAVDDSQLPKDRFSAERLKGVDSTLKIQPAELGDSAVYLCASSLVLLTGVYQPQHFGDGTRLSIL.

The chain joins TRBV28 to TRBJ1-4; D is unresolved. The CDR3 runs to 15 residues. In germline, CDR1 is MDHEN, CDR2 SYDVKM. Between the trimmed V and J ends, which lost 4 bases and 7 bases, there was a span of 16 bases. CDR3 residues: CASSSGSLRSEKLFF. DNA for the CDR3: TGTGCCAGCAGTTCCGGGAGCCTAAGGAGTGAAAAACTGTTTTTT.

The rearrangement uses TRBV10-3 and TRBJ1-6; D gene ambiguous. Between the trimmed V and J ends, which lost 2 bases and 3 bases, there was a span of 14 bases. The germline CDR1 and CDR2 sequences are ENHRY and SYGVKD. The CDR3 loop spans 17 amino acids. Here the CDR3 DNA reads TGTGCCATCAGTGAGCCCTCAGGCGCGAGCTATAATTCACCCCTCCACTTT. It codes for CAISEPSGASYNSPLHF.